The 16 T cell receptor beta chains given below trace back to one sample, sequenced in a study of PD-L1 blockade in urothelial cancer. TCRdb's copy holds only in-frame clones and misses some; the assay was immunoSEQ multiplex PCR. The sample has 40,000 to 60,000 clones, around 74% seen once. The time point is: pretreatment peripheral blood. The sequencing here drew on PBMCs, taken around atezolizumab (anti-PD-L1) treatment. The receptors stem from a man between 70 and 80 years old with urothelial cancer.

The chain couples TRBV2 to TRBJ1-2; tentatively, D is TRBD1 (6 bases). Germline-derived CDR1 and CDR2 are SNHLY and FYNNEI. The V gene lost 6 bases and the J gene lost 8 bases, with 10 bases spanning the gap. The CDR3 is 11 amino acids. The CDR3 spells CASSYRAGYTF. DNA for the CDR3: TGTGCCAGCAGCTACAGGGCCGGCTACACCTTC.

The chain recombines TRBV7-2 with TRBJ2-7; D is perhaps TRBD1 (6 bases). Looked up from germline, CDR1 is SGHTA and CDR2 is FQGNSA. The V gene lost 2 bases and the J gene lost 2 bases, with 10 bases spanning the gap. The CDR3 contains 14 residues. CDR3 sequence (DNA): TGTGCCAGCAGCTTATCCCAGGGGACCTACGAGCAGTACTTC. This codes for CASSLSQGTYEQYF.

V and J are TRBV2 and TRBJ2-7, with 9 bases aligning to TRBD2. Germline CDR1 reads SNHLY; CDR2 reads FYNNEI. The CDR3 has 17 residues. V gave up 4 bases and J gave up 4 bases; unmatched junction bases: 14. The CDR3 spells CASSGLLVLAGKYEQYF. The CDR3 nucleotides are TGTGCCAGCAGTGGGCTTTTGGTGCTAGCGGGAAAGTACGAGCAGTACTTC.

This chain links TRBV30 with TRBJ1-2, with a possible D match to TRBD1 (6 bases). Germline CDR1 is GTSNPN and CDR2 is SVGIG (reference sequence). With 4 bases removed from V and 2 bases from J, the gap between germline ends came to 17 bases. The CDR3 covers 15 residues. The CDR3 coding sequence is TGTGCCTGGAAGGAGGACAGCGCTGGGAACTATGGCTACACCTTC. Protein product: CAWKEDSAGNYGYTF.

This chain connects TRBV28 to TRBJ1-1; no definite D call. This CDR3 has 14 residues. Between the trimmed V and J ends, which lost 2 bases and 0 bases, there was a span of 7 bases. Per the germline V gene, CDR1 is MDHEN and CDR2 is SYDVKM. CDR3 in DNA: TGTGCCAGCAGTTTACTGGAGGTGAACACTGAAGCTTTCTTT. Residues: CASSLLEVNTEAFF.

This rearrangement joins TRBV5-1 to TRBJ2-3; TRBD2 aligns across 11 bases. Trimming took 3 bases from V and 0 from J; bases not matched to a gene: 3. Germline V gene data show CDR1 as SGHRS and CDR2 as YFSETQ. CDR3 length: 16 amino acids. The CDR3 loop is CASSSGTSGSTDTQYF. CDR3 DNA: TGCGCCAGCAGCTCGGGGACTAGCGGTAGCACAGATACGCAGTATTTT. Full variable domain (remainder filled in from reference TRBV5-1 and TRBJ2-3): KAGVTQTPRYLIKTRGQQVTLSCSPISGHRSVSWYQQTPGQGLQFLFEYFSETQRNKGNFPGRFSGRQFSNSRSEMNVSTLELGDSALYLCASSSGTSGSTDTQYFGPGTRLTVL.

The V gene is TRBV14, the J gene TRBJ1-4; 8 nucleotides match TRBD1. The ends lost 4 bases at V and 7 bases at J; junction bases unmatched: 8. CDR1 is SGHDN and CDR2 is FVKESK in the germline V gene. This CDR3 is built from 15 residues. The CDR3 region has the DNA TGTGCCAGCAGCCCCCGGACAGGGTGGAGTGAAAAACTGTTTTTT. Its protein product is CASSPRTGWSEKLFF.

The CDR3 spells CASSPPASGSRGNTGELFF. CDR3 coding DNA: TGCGCCAGCAGTCCCCCGGCTAGCGGGAGTCGGGGTAACACCGGGGAGCTGTTTTTT. J is TRBJ2-2 and V is TRBV10-2, with TRBD2 matching 10 bases. The trim removed 5 bases at V and 2 bases at J, leaving 14 bases unmatched. The germline CDR1 and CDR2 sequences are WSHSY and SAAADI. The CDR3 totals 19 residues.

CDR3 loop: CASSFSANTGELFF. CDR3 nucleotide sequence: TGTGCCAGCAGTTTTTCAGCGAACACCGGGGAGCTGTTTTTT. The J gene is TRBJ2-2, the V gene TRBV28, with D unclear. CDR3 length: 14 residues. Trimming took off 3 bases at V and 0 bases at J, with 5 bases between the two ends. Germline CDR1 is MDHEN and CDR2 is SYDVKM.

The V call is TRBV7-8, the J call TRBJ1-1, with no clear D. Trimming left V 5 bases short and J 1 base short, with 17 bases between. The germline CDR1 and CDR2 sequences are SGHVS and FQNEAQ. CDR3 length: 16 amino acids. Here the CDR3 DNA reads TGTGCCAGCAGCCCCCCTATTCGCTTCGGGAACACTGAAGCTTTCTTT. As protein: CASSPPIRFGNTEAFF. The whole variable domain, remainder taken from reference TRBV7-8 and TRBJ1-1, is GAGVSQSPRYKVAKRGQDVALRCDPISGHVSLFWYQQALGQGPEFLTYFQNEAQLDKSGLPSDRFFAERPEGSVSTLKIQRTQQEDSAVYLCASSPPIRFGNTEAFFGQGTRLTVV.

V gene TRBV5-1 combines with J gene TRBJ2-7; 8 nucleotides line up with TRBD1. Germline lookup yields CDR1 SGHRS and CDR2 YFSETQ. V lost 4 bases and J lost 6; bases outside the gene matches: 9. CDR3 length: 14 amino acids. CDR3 region: CASSPFPGGIEQYF. CDR3 nucleotide sequence: TGCGCCAGCAGCCCCTTTCCAGGGGGCATCGAGCAGTACTTC.

The chain links TRBV5-8 to TRBJ1-3; weak D call: TRBD1 (6 bases). The germline CDR1 and CDR2 sequences are SGHTS and YDEGEE. V shed 3 bases and J shed 3 bases, with 16 bases lying between them. The CDR3 has 16 amino acids. The CDR3 DNA reads as TGTGCCAGCAGCTCCCTATCTCCAGGGGTTGGAAACACCATATATTTT. This translates into CASSSLSPGVGNTIYF.

The chain joins TRBV5-5 to TRBJ2-2, with 7 bases that match TRBD2. J lost 1 base, V lost 0 bases, and 3 bases had no gene match. Germline V gives CDR1 SGHKS, CDR2 YYEKEE (reference sequence). The CDR3 consists of 16 residues. The CDR3 DNA sequence: TGTGCCAGCAGCTTGGTAGCGGGTTTGAACACCGGGGAGCTGTTTTTT. It specifies CASSLVAGLNTGELFF.

The chain employs TRBV6-6 and TRBJ2-5, with D possibly TRBD2 on 6 matching bases. The end of the DNA aligns better with TRBJ2-7, so the J call may be wrong. Germline CDR1 is MNHNY and CDR2 is SVGAGI (reference sequence). The CDR3 spans 14 residues. The CDR3 is CASSWGGTAYEQYF. CDR3 coding DNA: TGTGCCAGCAGCTGGGGCGGGACGGCCTACGAGCAGTACTTC.

This rearrangement joins TRBV28 to TRBJ2-7; D may be TRBD2 (6 bases). The CDR3 totals 16 residues. V dropped 6 bases and J dropped 4 bases, with 22 bases sitting between them. The V gene's germline CDR1 is MDHEN and CDR2 SYDVKM. The CDR3 DNA is TGTGCCAGCAGCCTACCCGGGACTGAGCCTCCTTACGAGCAGTACTTC. Its protein product is CASSLPGTEPPYEQYF.

This clone has more than one count but fewer than ten. The J gene is TRBJ2-5, the V gene TRBV18; D is uncertain. The CDR3 loop spans 11 amino acids. Germline V CDR1 and CDR2: KGHSH, LQKENI. V lost 3 bases and J 3 bases, leaving 2 bases between the germline ends. The CDR3 region has the DNA TGTGCCAGCTCACCCGAAGAGACCCAGTACTTC. The encoded protein is CASSPEETQYF.